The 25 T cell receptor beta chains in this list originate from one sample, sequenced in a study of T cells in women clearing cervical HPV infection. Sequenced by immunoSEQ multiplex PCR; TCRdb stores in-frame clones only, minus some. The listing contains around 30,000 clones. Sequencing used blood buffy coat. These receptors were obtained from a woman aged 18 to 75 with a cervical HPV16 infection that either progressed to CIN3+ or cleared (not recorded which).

The CDR3 bases that were read are TGTGCCAGCAGTGAAGCGCTTCTGGGACAGGGGTGGGGTTCACCC. Protein product: CASSEALLGQGWGSP. The full CDR3 is CASSEALLGQGWGSPLHF. V and J are TRBV6-1 and TRBJ1-6; 10 nucleotides match TRBD1. The CDR3 end falls 3 residues outside the read, so it is completed with the germline J gene. The J segment lost 9 bases and the V segment lost 0 bases, leaving 11 bases of the junction unmatched. The CDR3 loop spans 18 amino acids. Looked up from germline, CDR1 is MNHNS and CDR2 is SASEGT.

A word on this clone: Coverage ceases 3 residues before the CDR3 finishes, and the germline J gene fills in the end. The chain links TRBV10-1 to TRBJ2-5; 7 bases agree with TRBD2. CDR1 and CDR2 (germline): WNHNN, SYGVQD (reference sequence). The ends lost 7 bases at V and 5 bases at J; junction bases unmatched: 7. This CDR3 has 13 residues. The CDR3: CASNAGVGETQYF. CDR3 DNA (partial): TGCGCCAGCAATGCGGGAGTGGGGGAGACC.

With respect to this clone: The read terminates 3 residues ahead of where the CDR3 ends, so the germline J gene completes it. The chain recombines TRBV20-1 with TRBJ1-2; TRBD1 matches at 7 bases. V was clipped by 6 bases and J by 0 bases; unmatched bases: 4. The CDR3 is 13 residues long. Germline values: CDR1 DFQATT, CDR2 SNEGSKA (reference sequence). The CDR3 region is CSARDSPNYGYTF. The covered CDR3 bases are TGCAGTGCAAGGGACAGCCCTAACTATGGC.

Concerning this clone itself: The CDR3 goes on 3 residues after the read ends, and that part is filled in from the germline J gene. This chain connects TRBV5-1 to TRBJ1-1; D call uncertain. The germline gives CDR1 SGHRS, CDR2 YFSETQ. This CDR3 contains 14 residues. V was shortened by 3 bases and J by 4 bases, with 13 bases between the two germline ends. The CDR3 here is CASSSSVEFTEAFF. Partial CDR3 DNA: TGCGCCAGCAGCTCCTCTGTAGAATTCACTGAA.

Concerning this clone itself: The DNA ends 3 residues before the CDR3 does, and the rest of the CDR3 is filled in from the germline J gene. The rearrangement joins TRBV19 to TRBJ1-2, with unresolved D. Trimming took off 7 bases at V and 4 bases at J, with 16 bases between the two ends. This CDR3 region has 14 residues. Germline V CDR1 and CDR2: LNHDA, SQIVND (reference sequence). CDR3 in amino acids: CASTTPGDSYGYTF. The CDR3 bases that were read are TGTGCCAGTACCACGCCCGGGGATTCCTATGGC.

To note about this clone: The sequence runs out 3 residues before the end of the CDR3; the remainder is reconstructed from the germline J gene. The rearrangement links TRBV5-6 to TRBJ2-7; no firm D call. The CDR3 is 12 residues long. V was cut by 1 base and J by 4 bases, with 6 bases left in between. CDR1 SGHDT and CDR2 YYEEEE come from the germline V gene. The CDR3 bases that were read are TGTGCCAGCAGCTTGAAGGGTTACGAG. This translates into CASSLKGYE. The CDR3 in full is CASSLKGYEQYF.

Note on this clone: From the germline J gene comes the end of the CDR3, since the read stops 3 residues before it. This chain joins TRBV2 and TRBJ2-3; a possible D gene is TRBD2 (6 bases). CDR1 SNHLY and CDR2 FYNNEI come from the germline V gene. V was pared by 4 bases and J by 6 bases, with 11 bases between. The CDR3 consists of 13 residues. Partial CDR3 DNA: TGTGCCAGCAGTGTCGGCGGGGACGATACG. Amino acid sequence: CASSVGGDDT. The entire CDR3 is CASSVGGDDTQYF.

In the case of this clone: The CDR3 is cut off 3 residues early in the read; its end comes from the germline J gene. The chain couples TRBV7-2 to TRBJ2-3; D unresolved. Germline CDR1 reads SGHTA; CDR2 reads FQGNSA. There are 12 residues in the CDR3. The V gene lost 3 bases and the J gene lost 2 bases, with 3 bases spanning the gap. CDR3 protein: CASSLYTDTQYF. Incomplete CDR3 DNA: TGTGCCAGCAGCTTGTACACAGATACG.

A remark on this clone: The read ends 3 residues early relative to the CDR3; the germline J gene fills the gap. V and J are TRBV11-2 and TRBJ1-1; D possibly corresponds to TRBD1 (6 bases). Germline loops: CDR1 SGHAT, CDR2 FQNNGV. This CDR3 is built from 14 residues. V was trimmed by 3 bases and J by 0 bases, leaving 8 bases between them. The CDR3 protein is CASSFRDMNTEAFF. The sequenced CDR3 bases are TGTGCCAGCAGCTTCAGGGACATGAACACTGAA.

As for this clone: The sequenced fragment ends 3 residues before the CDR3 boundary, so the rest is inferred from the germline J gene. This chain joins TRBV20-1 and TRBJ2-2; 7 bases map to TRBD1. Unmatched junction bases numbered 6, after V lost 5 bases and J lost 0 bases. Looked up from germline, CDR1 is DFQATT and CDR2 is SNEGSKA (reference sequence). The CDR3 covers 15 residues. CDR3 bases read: TGCAGTGCTCTCAGGGGGATTACGAACACCGGGGAG. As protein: CSALRGITNTGE. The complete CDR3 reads CSALRGITNTGELFF.

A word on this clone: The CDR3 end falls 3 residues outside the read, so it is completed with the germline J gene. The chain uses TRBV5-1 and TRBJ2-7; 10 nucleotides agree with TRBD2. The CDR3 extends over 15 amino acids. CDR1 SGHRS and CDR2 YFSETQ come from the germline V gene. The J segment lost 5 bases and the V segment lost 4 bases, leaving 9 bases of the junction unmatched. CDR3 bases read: TGCGCCAGCAGCATTCCGGGACTAGCGAGGGACGAG. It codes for CASSIPGLARDE. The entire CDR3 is CASSIPGLARDEQYF. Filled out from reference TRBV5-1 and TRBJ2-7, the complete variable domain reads KAGVTQTPRYLIKTRGQQVTLSCSPISGHRSVSWYQQTPGQGLQFLFEYFSETQRNKGNFPGRFSGRQFSNSRSEMNVSTLELGDSALYLCASSIPGLARDEQYFGPGTRLTVT.

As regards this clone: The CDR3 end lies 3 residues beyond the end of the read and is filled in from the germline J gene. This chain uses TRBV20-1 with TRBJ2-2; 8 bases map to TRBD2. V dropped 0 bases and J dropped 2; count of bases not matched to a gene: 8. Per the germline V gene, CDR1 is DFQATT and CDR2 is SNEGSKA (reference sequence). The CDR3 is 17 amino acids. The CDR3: CSARDTGGGLNTGELFF. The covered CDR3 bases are TGCAGTGCTAGAGATACCGGGGGGGGCCTAAACACCGGGGAG.

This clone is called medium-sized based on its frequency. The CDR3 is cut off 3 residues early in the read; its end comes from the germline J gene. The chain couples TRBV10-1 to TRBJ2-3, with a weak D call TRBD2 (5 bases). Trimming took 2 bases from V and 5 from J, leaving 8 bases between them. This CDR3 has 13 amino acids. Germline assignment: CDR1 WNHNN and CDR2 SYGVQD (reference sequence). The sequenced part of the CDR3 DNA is TGCGCCAGCAGTGAGAGAGAGGGAGATACG. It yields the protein CASSEREGDT. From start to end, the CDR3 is CASSEREGDTQYF.

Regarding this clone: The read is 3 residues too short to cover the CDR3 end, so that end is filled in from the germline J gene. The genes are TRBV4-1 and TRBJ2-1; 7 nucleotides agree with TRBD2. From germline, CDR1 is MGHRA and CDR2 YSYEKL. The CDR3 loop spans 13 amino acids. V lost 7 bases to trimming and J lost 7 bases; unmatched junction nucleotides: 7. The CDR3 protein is CASTLYGGNEQFF. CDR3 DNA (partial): TGCGCCAGCACTTTGTACGGGGGGAATGAG.

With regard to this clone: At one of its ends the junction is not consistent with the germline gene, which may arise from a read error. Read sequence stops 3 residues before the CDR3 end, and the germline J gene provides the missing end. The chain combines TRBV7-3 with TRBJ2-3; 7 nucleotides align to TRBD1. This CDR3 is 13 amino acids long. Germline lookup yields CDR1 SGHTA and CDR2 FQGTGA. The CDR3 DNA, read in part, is TGTGCCAGCAGTTTAACAGGGGAAGATACG. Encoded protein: CASSLTGEDT. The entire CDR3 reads CASSLTGEDTQYF.

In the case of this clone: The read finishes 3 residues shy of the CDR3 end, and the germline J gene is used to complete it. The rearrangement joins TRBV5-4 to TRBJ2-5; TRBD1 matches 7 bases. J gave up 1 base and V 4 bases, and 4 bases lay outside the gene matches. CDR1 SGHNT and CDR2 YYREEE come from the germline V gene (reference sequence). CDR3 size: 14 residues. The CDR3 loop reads CASSTRQGQETQYF. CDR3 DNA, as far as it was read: TGTGCCAGCAGCACTAGACAGGGCCAAGAGACC.

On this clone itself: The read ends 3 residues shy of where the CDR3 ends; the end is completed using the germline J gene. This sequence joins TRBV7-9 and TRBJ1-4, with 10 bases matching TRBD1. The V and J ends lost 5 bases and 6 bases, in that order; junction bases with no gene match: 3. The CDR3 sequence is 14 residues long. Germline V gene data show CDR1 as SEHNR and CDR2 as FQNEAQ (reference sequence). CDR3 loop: CASSRTGGDEKLFF. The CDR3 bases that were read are TGTGCCAGCAGCCGGACAGGGGGAGATGAAAAA.

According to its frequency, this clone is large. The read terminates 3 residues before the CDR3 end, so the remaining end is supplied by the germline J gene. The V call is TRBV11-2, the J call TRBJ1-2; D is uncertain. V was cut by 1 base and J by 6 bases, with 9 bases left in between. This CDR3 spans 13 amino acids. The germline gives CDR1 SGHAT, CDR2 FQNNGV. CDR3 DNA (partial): TGTGCCAGCAGCTTAGGGCAGTTCAATGGC. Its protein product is CASSLGQFNG. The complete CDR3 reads CASSLGQFNGYTF.

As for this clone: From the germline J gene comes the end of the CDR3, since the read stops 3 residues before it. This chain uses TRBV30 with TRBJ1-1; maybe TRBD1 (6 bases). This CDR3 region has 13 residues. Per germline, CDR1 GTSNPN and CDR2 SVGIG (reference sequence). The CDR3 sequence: CAWSLALQGRAFF. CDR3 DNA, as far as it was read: TGTGCCTGGAGTCTGGCCTTACAGGGCCGA.

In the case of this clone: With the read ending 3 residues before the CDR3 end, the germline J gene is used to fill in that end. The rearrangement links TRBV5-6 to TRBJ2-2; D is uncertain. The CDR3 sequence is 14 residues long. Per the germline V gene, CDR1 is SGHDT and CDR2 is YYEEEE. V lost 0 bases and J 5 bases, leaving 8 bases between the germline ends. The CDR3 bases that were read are TGTGCCAGCAGCTTGGAGCGACGGACCGGGGAG. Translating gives CASSLERRTGE. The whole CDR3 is CASSLERRTGELFF. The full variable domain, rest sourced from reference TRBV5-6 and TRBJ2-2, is DAGVTQSPTHLIKTRGQQVTLRCSPKSGHDTVSWYQQALGQGPQFIFQYYEEEERQRGNFPDRFSGHQFPNYSSELNVNALLLGDSALYLCASSLERRTGELFFGEGSRLTVL.

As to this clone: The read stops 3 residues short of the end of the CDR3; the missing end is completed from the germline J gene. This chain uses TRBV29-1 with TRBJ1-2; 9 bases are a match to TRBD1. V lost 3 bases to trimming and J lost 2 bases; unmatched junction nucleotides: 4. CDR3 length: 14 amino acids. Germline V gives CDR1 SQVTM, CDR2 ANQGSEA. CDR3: CSVESTGGNYGYTF. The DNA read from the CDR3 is TGCAGCGTTGAGTCAACAGGGGGCAACTATGGC.

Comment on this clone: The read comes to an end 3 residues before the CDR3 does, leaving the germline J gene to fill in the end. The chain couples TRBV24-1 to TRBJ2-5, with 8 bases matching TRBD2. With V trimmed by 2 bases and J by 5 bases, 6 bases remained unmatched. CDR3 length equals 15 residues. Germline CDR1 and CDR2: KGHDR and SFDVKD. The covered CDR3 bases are TGTGCCACCAGTGATTCCACTAGCGGCCTCGAGACC. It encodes CATSDSTSGLET. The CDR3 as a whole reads CATSDSTSGLETQYF.

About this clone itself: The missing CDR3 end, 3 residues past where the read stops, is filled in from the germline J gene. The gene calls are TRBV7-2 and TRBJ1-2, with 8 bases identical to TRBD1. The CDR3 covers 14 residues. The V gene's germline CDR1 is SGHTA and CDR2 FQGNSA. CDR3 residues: CASSSWDRKFDYTF. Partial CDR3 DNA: TGTGCCAGCAGCTCTTGGGACAGGAAATTCGAC.

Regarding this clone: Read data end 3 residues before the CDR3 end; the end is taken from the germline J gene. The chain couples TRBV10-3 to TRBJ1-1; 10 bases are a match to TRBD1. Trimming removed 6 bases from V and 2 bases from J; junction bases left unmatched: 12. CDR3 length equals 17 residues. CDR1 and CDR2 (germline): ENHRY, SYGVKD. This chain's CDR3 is CAISGGTGVVENTEAFF. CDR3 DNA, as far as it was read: TGTGCCATCAGCGGGGGGACAGGGGTGGTAGAAAACACTGAA.

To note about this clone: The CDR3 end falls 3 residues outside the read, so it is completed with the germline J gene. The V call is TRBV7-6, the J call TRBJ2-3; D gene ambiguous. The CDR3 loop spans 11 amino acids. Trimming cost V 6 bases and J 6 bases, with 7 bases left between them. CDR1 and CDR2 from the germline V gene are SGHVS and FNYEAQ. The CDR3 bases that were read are TGTGCCAGCAGAGGAGCGGATACG. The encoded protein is CASRGADT. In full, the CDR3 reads CASRGADTQYF.